This T cell receptor (beta chain) originates from a study of T cell responses to AZD1222 COVID-19 vaccine. Whole-study findings and limits: Clonal diversity may have been underestimated in mostly white British donors. After the peak T cell response, and only then, were repertoires sampled. Rises in breadth and depth of Spike-specific TCRs came after two AZD1222 doses. Targeting of unmutated variant regions was reportedly seen in nearly half of spike-specific TCRs.

As concerns this clone: The antigen is not known.

The CDR3 covers 13 residues. The V gene lost 5 bases and the J gene lost 4 bases, with 11 bases spanning the gap. CDR1 is SGHAT, CDR2 FQNNGV, per germline. Clones were read by immunoSEQ multiplex PCR, and TCRdb kept only the in-frame ones, dropping some. The repertoire holds fewer than 45,000 clones, with 65% to 85% as singletons. The sequence derives from an adult in good health. The chain joins TRBV11-2 to TRBJ2-5; D is unresolved. The specimen was peripheral blood, collected on day 0 of AZD1222 vaccination. The CDR3 protein is CASSGSFSETQYF. Here the CDR3 DNA reads TGTGCCAGCAGCGGGTCGTTCTCAGAGACCCAGTACTTC.